The 9 T cell receptor beta chains below come from one sample, sequenced in a study of blood T cell repertoires in COVID-19. TCRdb's copy holds only in-frame clones and misses some; the assay was immunoSEQ multiplex PCR. The sample includes about 100,000 clones, about 80% seen only once; the top ten take 12%. The sequenced material came from peripheral blood. The receptors here all came from a woman in her 70s with acute or convalescent COVID-19.

The CDR3 DNA sequence: TGTGCCAGCAGTTGGCGGTCCGCTAGCACAGATACGCAGTATTTT. Protein: CASSWRSASTDTQYF. The V and J genes are TRBV27 and TRBJ2-3; unclear D gene. V lost 4 bases and J lost 0, with 11 bases in between. The CDR3 runs to 15 residues. CDR1 MNHEY and CDR2 SMNVEV come from the germline V gene (reference sequence).

CDR3 sequence reads: CASSQDRVYGYTF. CDR3 in DNA: TGTGCCAGCAGCCAGGACAGGGTCTATGGCTACACCTTC. The gene calls are TRBV5-4 and TRBJ1-2; 8 positions agree with TRBD1. CDR3 size: 13 residues. With V trimmed by 4 bases and J by 4 bases, 3 bases remained unmatched. From germline, CDR1 is SGHNT and CDR2 YYREEE (reference sequence).

This clone was seen just once. The rearrangement uses TRBV9 and TRBJ1-4, with 9 bases lining up with TRBD1. CDR3 length equals 15 residues. J gave up 5 bases and V 4 bases, and 6 bases lay outside the gene matches. The germline V gene has CDR1 SGDLS and CDR2 YYNGEE. DNA of the CDR3: TGTGCCAGCAGCCCAAGACAGGGGGTGAATGAAAAACTGTTTTTT. Amino acid sequence: CASSPRQGVNEKLFF.

This sequence joins TRBV7-9 and TRBJ1-2, with D possibly TRBD1 on 6 matching bases. V dropped 1 base and J dropped 8 bases, with 20 bases sitting between them. This CDR3 has 16 amino acids. Per germline, CDR1 SEHNR and CDR2 FQNEAQ (reference sequence). CDR3 protein: CASSLGSVGGLYGYTF. CDR3 bases: TGTGCCAGCAGCTTAGGATCGGTAGGGGGTCTATACGGCTACACCTTC.

V usage is TRBV1 and J usage is TRBJ1-4; TRBD1 was called by the table and not checked on the DNA. TRBV1 is given as a pseudogene. The CDR3 loop spans 11 amino acids. CDR3 in DNA: TGCACGTCCAGGGGGTGTGAAAAACTGTTTTTT. Its protein is CTSRGCEKLFF.

The V gene is TRBV4-1, the J gene TRBJ2-3; D may be TRBD1 (6 bases). CDR1 and CDR2 (germline): MGHRA, YSYEKL. This CDR3 spans 12 amino acids. V was shortened by 8 bases and J by 8 bases, with 14 bases between the two germline ends. CDR3 residues: CASRGQIPTQYF. The CDR3 nucleotides read TGCGCCAGCCGCGGACAGATACCTACGCAGTATTTT.

This clone was detected a few times. This rearrangement joins TRBV25-1 to TRBJ2-2; D uncertain. The CDR3 is made up of 11 amino acids. CDR1 is MGHDK, CDR2 SYGVNS, per germline. Trimming took off 7 bases at V and 6 bases at J, with 6 bases between the two ends. In nucleotides, the CDR3 is TGTGCCAGCACGAGGTCCGGGGAGCTGTTTTTT. It specifies CASTRSGELFF. Variable domain in full (rest from reference TRBV25-1 and TRBJ2-2): EADIYQTPRYLVIGTGKKITLECSQTMGHDKMYWYQQDPGMELHLIHYSYGVNSTEKGDLSSESTVSRIRTEHFPLTLESARPSHTSQYLCASTRSGELFFGEGSRLTVL.

CDR3 sequence: CASSPDGESYGYTF. CDR3 nucleotides: TGTGCCAGCAGCCCCGACGGAGAATCCTATGGCTACACCTTC. V gene TRBV3-1 (or the pseudogene TRBV3-2) combines with J gene TRBJ1-2; D remains unclear. This CDR3 has 14 residues. Trimming left V 4 bases short and J 4 bases short, with 13 bases between. Per germline, CDR1 LGHDT and CDR2 YNNKEL (reference sequence).

The V call is TRBV7-2, the J call TRBJ1-4, with 7 bases lining up with TRBD1. Germline loops: CDR1 SGHTA, CDR2 FQGNSA. This CDR3 has 16 amino acids. Trimming cost V 3 bases and J 4 bases; bases outside gene matches: 8. The CDR3 protein is CASSLAGGGSNEKLFF. The CDR3 bases are TGTGCCAGCAGCTTGGCAGGGGGTGGGAGTAATGAAAAACTGTTTTTT.